A selection of T cell receptor beta chains follows, all from one sample in a study of monozygotic twins with cystic fibrosis. Assay used: immunoSEQ multiplex PCR; TCRdb lists only in-frame clones, some missing. The sample holds about 35,000 clones, approximately 67% seen once. The sequencing input was blood. These receptors came from a girl between 10 and 17 years old with cystic fibrosis. CDR3s leave out the opening cysteine and the closing phenylalanine or tryptophan. Fields, in order: V gene, J gene, CDR3 protein.

>TRBV11-2|TRBJ2-3
ASRLAVSTDTQY
>TRBV4-3|TRBJ2-1
ASSQGAGVYNEQF
>TRBV7-9|TRBJ2-1
ASSLRDPHSYNEQF
>TRBV19|TRBJ1-2
ASSGFYGYT
>TRBV4-1|TRBJ1-1
ASSQTGGTGHMNTEAF
>TRBV6-6|TRBJ2-1
ASRYRMGLDNEQF
>TRBV7-2|TRBJ2-3
ASSSGLPSTDTQY
>TRBV19|TRBJ2-7
ASSTVAGYEQY
>TRBV6-6|TRBJ2-7
ASSYSPGPSSYEQY
>TRBV27|TRBJ2-1
ASSLSDDGEQF
>TRBV7-9|TRBJ2-2
ASSHRGVTGELF
>TRBV5-1|TRBJ1-1
ASSLLTGRYTEAF
>TRBV5-6|TRBJ2-1
ASSVDHRSYNEQF
>TRBV9|TRBJ2-2
ASSVVGLGSGELF
>TRBV4-1|TRBJ1-5
ASSQSGGVIDQPQH
>TRBV5-4|TRBJ2-3
ASSLGQGIVDTQY
>TRBV11-2|TRBJ2-1
ASRDYNEQF
>TRBV27|TRBJ1-1
ASSLSGTGGFMNTEAF
>TRBV15|TRBJ1-3
ATSRDPGPGNTIY
>TRBV4-3|TRBJ2-1
ASSQDWGLGNEQF
>TRBV5-1|TRBJ2-1
ASSQHLAGEGFYNEQF
>TRBV5-4|TRBJ1-2
ASSLTQTSYGYT
>TRBV27|TRBJ1-3
ASSLGMSSGNTIY
>TRBV7-8|TRBJ2-7
ASSRGTLGEQY
>TRBV29-1|TRBJ2-1
STGTSAYNEQF
>TRBV9|TRBJ2-1
ASSVEGQRVREQF
>TRBV2|TRBJ2-3
ASATGGLGTDTQY
>TRBV7-3|TRBJ2-2
ASSLSNTGELF
>TRBV4-3|TRBJ2-3
ASSQDAGRTDTQY
>TRBV6-6|TRBJ1-2
ASSQGVPVYGYT
>TRBV6-5|TRBJ2-1
ASSYSPVQGRGEQF
>TRBV28|TRBJ1-5
ASRPSNQPQH
>TRBV4-3|TRBJ1-5
ASSQDKAGSSGSNQPQH
>TRBV29-1|TRBJ2-5
SVENRAQKTQY
>TRBV4-3|TRBJ2-1
ASSQDGLAGIYNEQF
>TRBV29-1|TRBJ1-1
SAGQKNTEAF
>TRBV4-3|TRBJ2-1
ASSQVPSGLAGYNEQF
>TRBV15|TRBJ2-1
ATSRDGLAVSSYNEQF
>TRBV6-6|TRBJ1-3
ASSYDRASGNTIY
>TRBV4-2|TRBJ1-1
ASSRRDRGTDEAF
>TRBV5-4|TRBJ1-1
ASSLVGGDTEAF